Listed below are T cell receptor beta chains from one sample, sequenced in a study of technical replicates of blood from a few donors. Measured with immunoSEQ multiplex PCR; TCRdb has only the in-frame clones, and not every one. The data contain approximately 90,000 clones, nearly 97% of them singletons. Sequencing was done on a sample of T cells isolated from PBMCs. The receptors originated from a human donor in good health. The CDR3 runs from the conserved cysteine through the conserved F or W. A D gene is named only where the DNA matches it firmly. A row's size may be missing; if present it is once, few, many or a size class.

TRBV19	TRBD2	-	TRBJ2-1	CASSITSGSDEQFF	TGTGCCAGTAGTATAACTAGCGGGTCCGATGAGCAGTTCTTC
TRBV5-6	TRBD2	-	TRBJ2-3	CASSFPLSLSGGADTQYF	TGTGCCAGCAGCTTTCCACTATCCCTTAGCGGGGGGGCAGATACGCAGTATTTT
TRBV6-1	TRBD2	once	TRBJ2-1	CASRREKANEQFF	TGTGCCAGCCGGCGGGAGAAGGCCAATGAGCAGTTCTTC
TRBV11-3	TRBD1	once	TRBJ1-1	CASSPAGQGLAAEAFF	TGTGCCAGCAGCCCTGCCGGACAGGGACTGGCTGCTGAAGCTTTCTTT
TRBV6-5	TRBD2	-	TRBJ2-1	CASSFVSGGDNEQFF	TGTGCCAGCAGTTTCGTTAGCGGGGGGGACAATGAGCAGTTCTTC
TRBV6-5	-	-	TRBJ2-5	CASSVQRSQETQYF	TGTGCCAGCAGTGTCCAGCGTTCCCAAGAGACCCAGTACTTC
TRBV19	TRBD1	-	TRBJ1-1	CASRAQGAGDTEAFF	TGTGCCAGTCGGGCACAGGGGGCAGGGGACACTGAAGCTTTCTTT
TRBV11-3	-	-	TRBJ1-4	CASSDPYGQWGRNEKLFF	TGTGCCAGCAGCGACCCGTATGGCCAATGGGGCCGTAATGAAAAACTGTTTTTT
TRBV6-5	TRBD2	-	TRBJ2-7	CASSSGLAGSREQYF	TGTGCCAGCAGTTCAGGACTAGCGGGGTCGCGGGAGCAGTACTTC
TRBV11-3	-	-	TRBJ1-3	CASSQSGNTIYF	TGTGCCAGCAGTCAATCTGGAAACACCATATATTTT
TRBV2	TRBD2	-	TRBJ2-1	CASSDTRLALSYNEQFF	TGTGCCAGCAGTGATACCCGACTAGCCCTCTCCTACAATGAGCAGTTCTTC
TRBV27	TRBD1	-	TRBJ2-7	CASSGQGWDEQYF	TGTGCCAGCAGCGGACAGGGTTGGGACGAGCAGTACTTC
TRBV4-1	TRBD1	once	TRBJ1-4	CASSPATGGMLGKLFF	TGCGCCAGCAGCCCGGCGACAGGGGGAATGCTTGGAAAACTGTTTTTT
TRBV15	TRBD2	once	TRBJ2-7	CATSKGGGVPEQYF	TGTGCCACCAGCAAGGGTGGGGGGGTTCCTGAGCAGTACTTC
TRBV5-6	-	-	TRBJ1-2	CASRQGYGYTF	TGTGCCAGCAGGCAGGGCTATGGCTACACCTTC
TRBV28	TRBD1	-	TRBJ2-7	CASRNPRRDRALYEQYF	TGTGCCAGCAGGAACCCACGCCGGGACAGAGCCCTCTACGAGCAGTACTTC
TRBV2	-	few	TRBJ1-1	CASSDYEREAFF	TGTGCCAGCAGTGATTATGAGCGCGAAGCTTTCTTT
TRBV19	TRBD1	few	TRBJ2-2	CASSIQDRYTGELFF	TGTGCCAGTAGTATACAGGACAGGTATACCGGGGAGCTGTTTTTT
TRBV9	-	-	TRBJ2-7	CASSAGPGSYNEQYF	TGTGCCAGCAGCGCCGGCCCCGGTAGCTATAACGAGCAGTACTTC
TRBV4-1	-	-	TRBJ1-1	CASSQGENTEAFF	TGCGCCAGCAGCCAAGGAGAGAACACTGAAGCTTTCTTT
TRBV7-6	-	-	TRBJ1-1	CASSPAGENTEAFF	TGTGCCAGCAGCCCCGCGGGGGAGAACACTGAAGCTTTCTTT
TRBV10-2	-	-	TRBJ1-2	CASSEGVSVGYTF	TGCGCCAGCAGTGAAGGAGTCTCGGTCGGCTACACCTTC
TRBV6-1	TRBD1	-	TRBJ2-5	CASSATGAETQYF	TGTGCCAGCAGTGCCACAGGGGCGGAGACCCAGTACTTC
TRBV4-1	-	-	TRBJ1-1	CASSEPGQANTEAFF	TGCGCCAGCAGCGAACCGGGACAAGCGAACACTGAAGCTTTCTTT
TRBV5-4	-	-	TRBJ1-1	CASSFAGEPTEAFF	TGTGCCAGCAGCTTTGCGGGGGAACCCACTGAAGCTTTCTTT
TRBV6-5	TRBD2	-	TRBJ2-1	CASSFLLAGGDEQFF	TGTGCCAGCAGTTTCTTACTAGCGGGGGGGGATGAGCAGTTCTTC